This TCR beta chain was documented in a study of CD4 T cells in relation to SARS-CoV-2 and coronaviruses. On the study more broadly: A couple of subjects were Hispanic; patients were 8 males and a few females.

For this clone: Its target is unknown.

General observations from the study: In 55% to 75% of donors, memory CD4+ clonotypes crossrecognized SARS-CoV-2 and at least one common cold coronavirus spike. SARS-CoV-2-driven expansion was significantly weaker in crossreactive than monoreactive clones.

TCRdb's copy holds only in-frame clones and misses some; the assay was immunoSEQ multiplex PCR. The data show tens of thousands of clones, 70% to 90% seen once. The CDR3 extends over 15 amino acids. Germline V gene lookup returns CDR1 LGHDT and CDR2 YNNKEL (reference sequence). J was trimmed by 4 bases and V by 4 bases; bases with no gene match: 8. The chain combines TRBV3-1 (or the pseudogene TRBV3-2) with TRBJ2-7; TRBD1 matches at 9 bases. The TCR originated in an adult with COVID-19. Sequenced: memory CD4+ T cells from PBMCs. The DNA of the CDR3 is TGTGCCAGCAGCCTACGGACAGGGGCCTCTTACGAGCAGTACTTC. Amino acids: CASSLRTGASYEQYF.